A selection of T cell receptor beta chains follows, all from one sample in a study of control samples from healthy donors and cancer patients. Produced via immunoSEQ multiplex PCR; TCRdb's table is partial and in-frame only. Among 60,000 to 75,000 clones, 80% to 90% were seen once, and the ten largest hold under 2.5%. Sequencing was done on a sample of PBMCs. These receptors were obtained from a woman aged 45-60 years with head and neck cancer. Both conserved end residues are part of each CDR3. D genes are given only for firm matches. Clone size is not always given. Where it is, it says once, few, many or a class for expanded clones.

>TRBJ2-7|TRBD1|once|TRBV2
CASQTTGGSSYEQYF
TGTGCCAGCCAAACAACAGGGGGCTCTAGCTACGAGCAGTACTTC
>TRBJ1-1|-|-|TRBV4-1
CASSQNKNTEAFF
TGCGCCAGCAGCCAAAACAAGAACACTGAAGCTTTCTTT
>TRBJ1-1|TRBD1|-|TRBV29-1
CSVEALQGAVNTEAFF
TGCAGCGTTGAAGCGTTACAGGGGGCGGTGAACACTGAAGCTTTCTTT
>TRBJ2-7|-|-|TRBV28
CASSLVLYEQYF
TGTGCCAGCAGTTTGGTCCTTTACGAGCAGTACTTC
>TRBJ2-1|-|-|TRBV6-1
CASSEVWGFGEQFF
TGTGCCAGCAGTGAGGTTTGGGGGTTTGGTGAGCAGTTCTTC
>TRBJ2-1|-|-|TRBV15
CATSRAVELDEQFF
TGTGCCACCAGCAGGGCGGTCGAGTTGGATGAGCAGTTCTTC
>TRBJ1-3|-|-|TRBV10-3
CAIRKAGVSGNTIYF
TGTGCCATCAGAAAGGCGGGAGTCTCTGGAAACACCATATATTTT
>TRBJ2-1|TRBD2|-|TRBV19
CASSSGGWYNEQFF
TGTGCCAGTAGTAGCGGGGGGTGGTACAATGAGCAGTTCTTC
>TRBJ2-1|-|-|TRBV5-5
CASSLGLQRPSHEQFF
TGTGCCAGCAGCTTGGGATTACAGCGCCCCTCCCATGAGCAGTTCTTC
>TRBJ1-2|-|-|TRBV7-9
CASSLEWEDYGYTF
TGTGCCAGCAGCTTAGAGTGGGAGGACTATGGCTACACCTTC
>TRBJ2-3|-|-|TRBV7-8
CASSADSHTDTQYF
TGTGCCAGCAGCGCAGACTCACACACAGATACGCAGTATTTT
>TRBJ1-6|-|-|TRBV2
CASSEGWVRGAGSYNSPLHF
TGTGCCAGCAGTGAAGGTTGGGTCCGTGGGGCCGGCTCCTATAATTCACCCCTCCACTTT
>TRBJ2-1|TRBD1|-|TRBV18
CASSPPGQGNNEQFF
TGTGCCAGCTCACCACCGGGACAGGGTAACAATGAGCAGTTCTTC
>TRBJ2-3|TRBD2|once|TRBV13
CASSRTGGGTDTQYF
TGTGCCAGCAGCCGCACGGGGGGTGGCACAGATACGCAGTATTTT
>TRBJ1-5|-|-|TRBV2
CASSEGWVGQPQHF
TGTGCCAGCAGTGAAGGCTGGGTGGGTCAGCCCCAGCATTTT
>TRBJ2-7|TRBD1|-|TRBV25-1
CASSEGRAGGYEQYF
TGTGCCAGCAGTGAGGGCCGGGCAGGGGGCTACGAGCAGTACTTC
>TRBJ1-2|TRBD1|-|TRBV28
CASKGYLQGVYGYTF
TGTGCCAGCAAGGGCTATTTACAGGGGGTCTATGGCTACACCTTC
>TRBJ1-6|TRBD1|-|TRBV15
CATSRAQGARNSPLHF
TGTGCCACCAGCAGAGCACAGGGGGCGCGGAATTCACCCCTCCACTTT
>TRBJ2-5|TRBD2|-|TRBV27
CASSPRTSAYQETQYF
TGTGCCAGCAGTCCCAGGACTAGCGCTTACCAAGAGACCCAGTACTTC
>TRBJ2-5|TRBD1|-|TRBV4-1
CASSSGQGDRETQYF
TGCGCCAGCAGCTCCGGACAGGGAGATCGAGAGACCCAGTACTTC
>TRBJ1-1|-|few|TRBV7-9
CASSFTGNTEAFF
TGTGCCAGCAGCTTCACAGGGAACACTGAAGCTTTCTTT
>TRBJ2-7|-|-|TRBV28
CASINSDSNEQYF
TGTGCCAGCATCAACTCGGACAGTAACGAGCAGTACTTC
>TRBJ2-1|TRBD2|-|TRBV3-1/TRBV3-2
CASSQTGLAGSEQFF
TGTGCCAGCAGCCAGACGGGACTAGCGGGTAGTGAGCAGTTCTTC
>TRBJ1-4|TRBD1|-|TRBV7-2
CASSLRTGTNEKLFF
TGTGCCAGCAGCCTAAGGACAGGGACTAATGAAAAACTGTTTTTT
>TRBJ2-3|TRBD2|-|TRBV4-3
CASSLGLAGGWDTQYF
TGCGCCAGCAGCCTTGGACTAGCGGGGGGGTGGGATACGCAGTATTTT
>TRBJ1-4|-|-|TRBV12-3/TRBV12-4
CASSLGTVKLFF
TGTGCCAGCAGTTTAGGGACCGTAAAACTGTTTTTT
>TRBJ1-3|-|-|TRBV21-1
CASSKEFTGRGSGNTIYF
TGTGCCAGCAGCAAAGAGTTTACAGGCAGGGGCTCTGGAAACACCATATATTTT
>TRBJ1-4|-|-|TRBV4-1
CASSQDPPTGIEKLFF
TGCGCCAGCAGCCAAGACCCTCCGACAGGAATTGAAAAACTGTTTTTT
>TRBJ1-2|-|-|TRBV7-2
CASSLDPSGAQNYGYTF
TGTGCCAGCAGCTTAGACCCCTCGGGGGCGCAGAACTATGGCTACACCTTC
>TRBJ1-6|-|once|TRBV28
CASSFPPGGSPLHF
TGTGCCAGCAGTTTCCCTCCGGGGGGTTCACCCCTCCACTTT
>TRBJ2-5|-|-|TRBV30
CAWSVSGYQETQYF
TGTGCCTGGAGTGTCTCGGGGTACCAAGAGACCCAGTACTTC
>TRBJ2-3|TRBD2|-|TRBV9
CASSISGSGVTDTQYF
TGTGCCAGCAGCATCTCCGGGAGCGGGGTAACAGATACGCAGTATTTT
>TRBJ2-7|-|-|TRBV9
CASSSGRSSYEQYF
TGTGCCAGCTCCAGCGGCCGAAGCTCCTACGAGCAGTACTTC
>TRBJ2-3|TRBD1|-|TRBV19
CASSTTGGTDTQYF
TGTGCCAGTAGTACGACAGGGGGGACAGATACGCAGTATTTT
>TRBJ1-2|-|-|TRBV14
CASSPSDGTYYGYTF
TGTGCCAGCAGCCCATCGGACGGCACATACTATGGCTACACCTTC
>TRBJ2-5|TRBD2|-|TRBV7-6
CASSLSVTIGGGQETQYF
TGTGCCAGCAGCTTATCGGTGACTATAGGCGGGGGGCAAGAGACCCAGTACTTC
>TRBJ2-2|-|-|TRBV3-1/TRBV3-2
CASSRPTRIGTGELFF
TGTGCCAGCAGCCGTCCTACAAGGATAGGTACCGGGGAGCTGTTTTTT
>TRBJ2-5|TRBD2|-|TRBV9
CASSVAAGGQETQYF
TGTGCCAGCAGCGTAGCAGCGGGGGGACAAGAGACCCAGTACTTC
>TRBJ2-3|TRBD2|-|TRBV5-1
CASWTSGGSTDTQYF
TGCGCCAGCTGGACTAGCGGGGGGAGCACAGATACGCAGTATTTT
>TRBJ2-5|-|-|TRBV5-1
CASSLEGETQYF
TGCGCCAGCAGCTTGGAAGGGGAGACCCAGTACTTC
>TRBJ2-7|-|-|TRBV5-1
CASSAGQNYEQYF
TGCGCCAGCAGCGCCGGACAGAACTACGAGCAGTACTTC
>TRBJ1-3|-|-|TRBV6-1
CASSEAVGVSGNTIYF
TGTGCCAGCAGTGAAGCGGTGGGGGTCTCTGGAAACACCATATATTTT